The 23 T cell receptor beta chains reported below all come from one sample, sequenced in a study of control samples from healthy donors and cancer patients. Generated by immunoSEQ multiplex PCR, the TCRdb table keeps only in-frame clones and is missing some. This table has over 100,000 clones, around 88% appearing once. Material: blood. The receptor source for this set is a man aged 40-49 years in good health.

V is TRBV15 and J is TRBJ1-1, with TRBD1 identical over 8 bases. Losses at the gene ends were 2 bases for V and 9 bases for J; bases not matched to a gene: 5. This CDR3 contains 13 residues. Germline values: CDR1 LNHNV, CDR2 YYDKDF (reference sequence). CDR3 coding DNA: TGTGCCACCAGCAGACAGGGGGCGCGAAAAGCTTTCTTT. Its protein product is CATSRQGARKAFF.

The chain carries TRBV29-1 and TRBJ2-1; D may be TRBD1 (5 bases). The CDR3 has 13 residues. Deletions cut 3 bases from V and 7 bases from J, with 13 bases between. The germline CDR1 and CDR2 sequences are SQVTM and ANQGSEA. DNA of the CDR3: TGCAGCGTTGAGCGAAGCTCAGGGAATGAGCAGTTCTTC. This sequence encodes CSVERSSGNEQFF.

The chain links TRBV10-2 to TRBJ1-3; D call uncertain. CDR1 is WSHSY, CDR2 SAAADI, per germline. V gave up 4 bases and J gave up 7 bases, with 17 bases separating them. The CDR3 has 15 amino acids. This chain's CDR3 is CASSVEGSVGNTIYF. Written as DNA, the CDR3 is TGCGCCAGCAGTGTGGAAGGGAGTGTTGGGAACACCATATATTTT.

This clone appeared once. The J gene is TRBJ2-6, the V gene TRBV7-9; the D is unclear. The CDR3 loop spans 14 amino acids. V was trimmed by 5 bases and J by 3 bases, leaving 8 bases between them. From germline, CDR1 is SEHNR and CDR2 FQNEAQ (reference sequence). CDR3 residues: CASSQTGGANVLTF. The DNA of the CDR3 is TGTGCCAGCAGCCAAACTGGTGGGGCCAACGTCCTGACTTTC.

The rearrangement joins TRBV20-1 to TRBJ1-2, with a tentative D call TRBD1 (6 bases). The germline V gene encodes CDR1 DFQATT and CDR2 SNEGSKA (reference sequence). CDR3 length: 10 amino acids. V shed 6 bases and J shed 6 bases, with 8 bases lying between them. This CDR3 is CSAPGDGYTF. The DNA of the CDR3 is TGCAGTGCCCCAGGGGATGGCTACACCTTC.

This clone was picked up a small number of times. Distinct nucleotide sequences in the sample also encode this CDR3. The CDR3 loop reads CASSEQGGNQPQHF. CDR3 nucleotide sequence: TGTGCCAGCAGTGAACAGGGTGGTAATCAGCCCCAGCATTTT. The chain has TRBV2 and TRBJ1-5; TRBD1 is a possible D gene (5 bases). The V gene lost 2 bases and the J gene lost 4 bases, with 9 bases spanning the gap. The CDR3 consists of 14 residues. The germline CDR1 and CDR2 sequences are SNHLY and FYNNEI.

The V call is TRBV7-2, the J call TRBJ1-2; D is uncertain. The germline V gene has CDR1 SGHTA and CDR2 FQGNSA. The CDR3 is made up of 14 amino acids. The V end lost 1 base, the J end lost 9 bases, and 15 bases lay between the germline ends. CDR3 protein: CASSLGDGRRSYTF. DNA of the CDR3: TGTGCCAGCAGCTTAGGAGACGGGCGCAGGAGCTACACCTTC.

The chain employs TRBV2 and TRBJ1-2, with a possible D match to TRBD1 (6 bases). The CDR3 runs 15 residues. Deletions cut 2 bases from V and 2 bases from J, with 12 bases between. Germline V lookup: CDR1 SNHLY, CDR2 FYNNEI. The CDR3 DNA reads TGTGCCAGCAGTGAAAGCACAGGGACCAACTATGGCTACACCTTC. Translating gives CASSESTGTNYGYTF.

The chain recombines TRBV2 with TRBJ2-3, with a tentative D call TRBD1 (6 bases). CDR1 is SNHLY and CDR2 is FYNNEI in the germline V gene. The germline V and J ends were trimmed by 1 base and 3 bases, with 11 bases remaining between them. This CDR3 spans 15 amino acids. CDR3 sequence: CASSEEQGLTDTQYF. Written as DNA, the CDR3 is TGTGCCAGCAGTGAAGAGCAGGGGTTGACAGATACGCAGTATTTT.

V gene TRBV24-1 combines with J gene TRBJ1-3, with D possibly TRBD1 on 6 matching bases. The CDR3 covers 16 residues. The V and J ends lost 3 bases and 0 bases respectively, with 11 bases between them. From germline, CDR1 is KGHDR and CDR2 SFDVKD. CDR3: CATSDQGSSSGNTIYF. The DNA for the CDR3 is TGTGCCACCAGTGATCAGGGGTCCAGCTCTGGAAACACCATATATTTT.

This rearrangement joins TRBV19 to TRBJ1-5, with TRBD1 matching over 7 bases. CDR1 is LNHDA, CDR2 SQIVND, per germline (reference sequence). The CDR3 loop spans 15 amino acids. Trimming at V came to 7 bases and at J to 6 bases, leaving 12 bases not matched to a gene. Here the CDR3 reads CASTPGGGGPQPQHF. In DNA, the CDR3 is TGTGCCAGTACCCCAGGGGGAGGGGGGCCTCAGCCCCAGCATTTT.

The chain carries TRBV6-2 or TRBV6-3 and TRBJ1-5; possibly TRBD1 for D (6 bases). Germline V lookup: CDR1 MNHEY, CDR2 SVGEGT. The V gene lost 0 bases and the J gene lost 0 bases, with 12 bases spanning the gap. The CDR3 is 17 amino acids. CDR3 loop: CASSYSTGAYSNQPQHF. CDR3 sequence (DNA): TGTGCCAGCAGTTACTCGACAGGAGCTTATAGCAATCAGCCCCAGCATTTT.

This clone occurred a few times. The CDR3 DNA reads TGTGCCAGCAGCGCCGGGACAGGGGCCACTGAAGCTTTCTTT. Its translation: CASSAGTGATEAFF. The chain is built from TRBV9 and TRBJ1-1; 10 bases line up with TRBD1. This CDR3 comprises 14 residues. Unmatched junction bases numbered 3, after V lost 3 bases and J lost 4 bases. In germline, CDR1 is SGDLS, CDR2 YYNGEE.

V gene TRBV7-2 combines with J gene TRBJ2-2, with 8 positions matching TRBD2. Trimming cost V 6 bases and J 5 bases; bases outside gene matches: 11. The CDR3 sequence is 16 residues long. The germline V gene has CDR1 SGHTA and CDR2 FQGNSA. The CDR3 region has the DNA TGTGCCAGCAGTCCCCGACGGGGCGGGGGGACCGGGGAGCTGTTTTTT. Amino acid sequence: CASSPRRGGGTGELFF.

This clone was observed once. The J gene is TRBJ2-2, the V gene TRBV25-1, with 10 positions matching TRBD2. V lost 4 bases to trimming and J lost 10 bases; unmatched junction nucleotides: 6. The length of the CDR3 is 14 residues. Germline CDR1 reads MGHDK; CDR2 reads SYGVNS. This chain's CDR3 is CASSVGLAGEELFF. The CDR3 DNA is TGTGCCAGCAGTGTAGGGCTAGCGGGAGAGGAGCTGTTTTTT.

This rearrangement joins TRBV7-9 to TRBJ1-2, with D hard to call. The CDR3 length is 15 residues. Trimming removed 5 bases at V and 2 bases at J, with 15 bases between. Germline V CDR1 and CDR2: SEHNR, FQNEAQ (reference sequence). The chain's CDR3 is CASSPAGEGNYGYTF. CDR3 DNA sequence: TGTGCCAGCAGCCCCGCAGGAGAAGGGAACTATGGCTACACCTTC.

The CDR3 sequence: CASRGGSVGTEAFF. The CDR3 DNA reads as TGTGCCAGCAGAGGAGGATCGGTGGGCACTGAAGCTTTCTTT. The V and J genes are TRBV6-5 and TRBJ1-1; D uncertain. From germline, CDR1 is MNHEY and CDR2 SVGAGI. The CDR3 runs to 14 residues. Deletions cut 6 bases from V and 4 bases from J, with 15 bases between.

The genes are TRBV18 and TRBJ1-1; 8 bases fit TRBD1. Germline-derived CDR1 and CDR2 are KGHSH and LQKENI. The CDR3 runs 15 residues. V lost 4 bases, J lost 3 bases, and 7 bases stayed unmatched. The DNA for the CDR3 is TGTGCCAGCTCACTGGGCCAGGGGGCCTACACTGAAGCTTTCTTT. It encodes CASSLGQGAYTEAFF.

CDR3 in DNA: TGTGCCAGCAGCTTGGCCGGAGCCACTAACTATGGCTACACCTTC. This encodes CASSLAGATNYGYTF. The chain has TRBV7-2 and TRBJ1-2; D is unresolved. The germline V gene has CDR1 SGHTA and CDR2 FQGNSA. CDR3 size: 15 residues. Between the trimmed V and J ends, which lost 3 bases and 0 bases, there was a span of 11 bases.

The chain carries TRBV30 and TRBJ1-3; no clear D gene. The CDR3 covers 14 residues. In germline, CDR1 is GTSNPN, CDR2 SVGIG (reference sequence). Trimming left V 4 bases short and J 4 bases short, with 14 bases between. CDR3 region: CAWTRRSGGNTIYF. The DNA for the CDR3 is TGTGCCTGGACCCGAAGAAGCGGGGGAAACACCATATATTTT.

The chain employs TRBV10-3 and TRBJ2-6; D remains ambiguous. The length of the CDR3 is 13 residues. Germline CDR1 reads ENHRY; CDR2 reads SYGVKD. The ends were cut back, 8 bases at V and 2 bases at J, with 7 bases in the middle. CDR3 coding DNA: TGTGCCATCTCATTGGCTGGGGCCAACGTCCTGACTTTC. As protein: CAISLAGANVLTF.

The rearrangement joins TRBV7-8 to TRBJ2-7; D is ambiguous. The CDR3 extends over 11 amino acids. Trimming pared 5 bases from V and 6 bases from J, leaving 8 bases between. Germline V gives CDR1 SGHVS, CDR2 FQNEAQ. CDR3 nucleotide sequence: TGTGCCAGCAGCCCGAAAAGCGAGCAGTACTTC. The encoded protein is CASSPKSEQYF.

This chain uses TRBV3-1 (or the pseudogene TRBV3-2) with TRBJ1-6, with 7 bases matching TRBD1. The V gene's germline CDR1 is LGHDT and CDR2 YNNKEL (reference sequence). The CDR3 is 15 amino acids. Unmatched junction bases numbered 10, after V lost 4 bases and J lost 10 bases. The CDR3 region is CASSPRQGVRSPLHF. The CDR3 nucleotides read TGTGCCAGCAGCCCCAGACAGGGAGTAAGGTCACCCCTCCACTTT.